This T cell receptor (beta chain) stems from a study of tissue T cells after allogeneic stem cell transplantation. TCRbeta CDR3 was sequenced at survey depth with template counts. Here immunoSEQ multiplex PCR was the method, and the copy in TCRdb shows in-frame clones only, minus some. This sample yields more than 45,000 clones, of which 73% are seen a single time; roughly 0.55% belongs to the top ten. Losses at the gene ends were 1 base for V and 0 bases for J; bases not matched to a gene: 2. Germline-derived CDR1 and CDR2 are LGHNA and YNLKQL (reference sequence). The CDR3 runs to 16 residues. Study results and caveats: Across patients, clones rarely overlapped, yet motif clusters were shared tissue-specifically.

On this clone itself: What it binds is unknown. Gene names are the mouse ones. The read comes to an end 1 residue before the CDR3 does, leaving the germline J gene to fill in the end.

The sequence came from a pool of C57BL/6 mice in good health. J is TRBJ2-3 and V is TRBV5; 9 bases match TRBD2. Sequencing input: sorted cells pooled from one or two spleens. Incomplete CDR3 DNA: TGTGCCAGCAGCCAAGGACTGGGGGTGAGTGCAGAAACGCTGTAT. Translating gives CASSQGLGVSAETLY. The whole CDR3 reads CASSQGLGVSAETLYF.